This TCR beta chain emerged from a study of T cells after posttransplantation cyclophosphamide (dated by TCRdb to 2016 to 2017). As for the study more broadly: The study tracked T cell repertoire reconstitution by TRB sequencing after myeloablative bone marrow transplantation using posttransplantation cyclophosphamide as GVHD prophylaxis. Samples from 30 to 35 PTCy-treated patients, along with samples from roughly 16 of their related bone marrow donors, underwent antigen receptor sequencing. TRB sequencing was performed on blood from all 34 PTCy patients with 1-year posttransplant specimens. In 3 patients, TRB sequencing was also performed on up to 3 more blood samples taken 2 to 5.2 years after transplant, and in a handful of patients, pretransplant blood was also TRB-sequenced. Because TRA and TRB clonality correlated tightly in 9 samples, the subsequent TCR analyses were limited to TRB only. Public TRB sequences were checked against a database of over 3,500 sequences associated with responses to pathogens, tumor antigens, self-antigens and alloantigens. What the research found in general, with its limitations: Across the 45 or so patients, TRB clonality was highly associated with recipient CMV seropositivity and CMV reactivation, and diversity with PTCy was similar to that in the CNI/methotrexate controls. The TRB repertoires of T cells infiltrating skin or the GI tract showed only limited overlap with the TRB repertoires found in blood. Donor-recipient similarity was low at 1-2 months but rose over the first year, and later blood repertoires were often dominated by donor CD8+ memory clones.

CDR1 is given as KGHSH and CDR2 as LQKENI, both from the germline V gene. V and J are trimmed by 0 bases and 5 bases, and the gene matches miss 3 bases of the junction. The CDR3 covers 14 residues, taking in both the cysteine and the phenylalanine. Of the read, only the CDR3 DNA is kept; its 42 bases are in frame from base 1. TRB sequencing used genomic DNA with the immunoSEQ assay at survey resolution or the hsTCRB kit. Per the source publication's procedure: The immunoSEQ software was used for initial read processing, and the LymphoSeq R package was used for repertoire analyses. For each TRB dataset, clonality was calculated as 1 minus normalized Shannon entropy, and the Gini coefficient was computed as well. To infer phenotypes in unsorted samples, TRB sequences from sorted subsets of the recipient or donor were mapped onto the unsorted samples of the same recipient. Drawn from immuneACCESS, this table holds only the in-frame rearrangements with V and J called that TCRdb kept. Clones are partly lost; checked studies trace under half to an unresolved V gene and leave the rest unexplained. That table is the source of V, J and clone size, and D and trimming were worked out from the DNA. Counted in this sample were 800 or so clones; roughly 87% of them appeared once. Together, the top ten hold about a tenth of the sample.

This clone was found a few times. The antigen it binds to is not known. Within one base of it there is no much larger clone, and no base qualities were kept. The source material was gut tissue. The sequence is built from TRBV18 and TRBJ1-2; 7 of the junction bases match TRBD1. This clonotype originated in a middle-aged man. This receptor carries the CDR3 CASSPPTGQYGYTF. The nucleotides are TGTGCCAGCTCACCACCGACAGGGCAATATGGCTACACCTTC.